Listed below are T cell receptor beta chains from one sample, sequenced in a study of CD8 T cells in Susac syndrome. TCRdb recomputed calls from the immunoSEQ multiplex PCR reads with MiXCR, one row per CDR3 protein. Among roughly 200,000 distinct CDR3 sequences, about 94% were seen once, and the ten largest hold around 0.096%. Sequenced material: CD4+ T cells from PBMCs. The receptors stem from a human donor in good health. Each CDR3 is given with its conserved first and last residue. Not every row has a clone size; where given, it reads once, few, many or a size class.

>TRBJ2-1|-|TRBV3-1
CASSRVAYNEQFF
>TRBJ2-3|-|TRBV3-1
CASSQDPSLAGARTDTQYF
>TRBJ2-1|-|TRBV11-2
CASSFGLGGLGYNEQFF
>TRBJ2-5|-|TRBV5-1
CASSLGQGWKTQYF
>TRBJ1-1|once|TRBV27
CASMYRTGVTEAFF
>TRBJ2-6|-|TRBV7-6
CASSPTSAFPRATGANVLTF
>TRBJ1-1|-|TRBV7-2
CASSADRQNTEAFF
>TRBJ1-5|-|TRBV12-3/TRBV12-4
CASSLASHSNQPQHF
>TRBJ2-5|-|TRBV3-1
CASSPPVARGTQYF
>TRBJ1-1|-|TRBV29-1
CSALGQVTAMNTEAFF
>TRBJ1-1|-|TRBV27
CASSLRGAWTEAFF
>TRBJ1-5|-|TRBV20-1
CSARARGDGGQPQHF
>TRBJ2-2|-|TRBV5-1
CASSLSAGAGELFF
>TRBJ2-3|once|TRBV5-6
CASSLMDRPTDTQYF
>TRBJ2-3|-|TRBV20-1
CSVDLDTQYF
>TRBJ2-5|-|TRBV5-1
CASSGGQGTETQYF
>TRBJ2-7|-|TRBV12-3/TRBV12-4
CASSLSGGHEQYF
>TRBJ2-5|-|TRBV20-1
CSAPRSGSLRETQYF
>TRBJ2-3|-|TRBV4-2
CASSQATLGESTDTQYF
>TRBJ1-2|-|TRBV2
CASRGTGLWGYTF
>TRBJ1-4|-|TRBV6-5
CASSYSTGVNEKLFF
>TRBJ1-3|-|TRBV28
CATTSLLDRGRKTAGNTIYF
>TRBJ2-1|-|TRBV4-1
CASSQEGGYGEQFF
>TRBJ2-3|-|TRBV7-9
CASSPEVGTQYF
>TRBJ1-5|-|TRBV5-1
CASSLDGTGTSQPQHF
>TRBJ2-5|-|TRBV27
CASSPLAGGWETQYF
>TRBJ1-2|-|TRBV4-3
CASSQDRATYGYTF
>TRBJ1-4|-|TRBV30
CAWQTDEKLFF
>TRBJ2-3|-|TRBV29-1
CSVQSDTQYF
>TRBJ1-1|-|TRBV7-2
CASSHYVPEAFF
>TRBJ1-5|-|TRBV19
CASIAPRPQPQHF
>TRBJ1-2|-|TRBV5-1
CASFDSLLRGYTF
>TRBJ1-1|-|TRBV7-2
CASSTRGIAEAFF
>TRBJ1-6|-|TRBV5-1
CASSLEGSSYNSPLHF
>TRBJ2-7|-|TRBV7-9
CASSLVGAEPYEQYF
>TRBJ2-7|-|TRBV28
CASSLKGLPNEQYF
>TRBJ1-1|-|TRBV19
CASGIRGGTEAFF
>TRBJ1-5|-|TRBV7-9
CASSLERAGQPQHF
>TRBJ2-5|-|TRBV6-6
CASRAGGGETQYF
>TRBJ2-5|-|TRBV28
CASIAGGLGETQYF
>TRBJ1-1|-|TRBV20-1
CSARDGGASTEAFF
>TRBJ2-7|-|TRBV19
CASSIAGASEQYF
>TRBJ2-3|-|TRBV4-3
CASSQEGAPVDTQYF
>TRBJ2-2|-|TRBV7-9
CASTGGQGGAGELFF
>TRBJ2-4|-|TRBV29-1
CSVDSTGGGRNIQYF
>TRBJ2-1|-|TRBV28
CASSLSGGEYNEQFF
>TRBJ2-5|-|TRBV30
CAWASGGAEETQYF
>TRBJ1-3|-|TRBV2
CASRDPGGDTIYF